Below are 23 T cell receptor beta chains sequenced from a single sample in a study of technical replicates of blood from several donors. Measured with immunoSEQ multiplex PCR; TCRdb has only the in-frame clones, and not every one. The table includes some 78,000 clones, more than 85% detected once. Sequencing was performed on T cells isolated from PBMCs. The receptors come from a human donor in good health.

A single count supports this clone. The chain has TRBV15 and TRBJ1-5; D ambiguous. In germline, CDR1 is LNHNV, CDR2 YYDKDF (reference sequence). This CDR3 contains 13 residues. The V gene lost 8 bases and the J gene lost 5 bases, with 13 bases spanning the gap. CDR3 loop: CATGEVMDQPQHF. CDR3 DNA sequence: TGTGCCACCGGGGAGGTGATGGATCAGCCCCAGCATTTT.

The V gene is TRBV6-5, the J gene TRBJ1-1; D ambiguous. Trimming cost V 0 bases and J 1 base, with 9 bases left between them. The CDR3 spans 15 residues. Germline lookup yields CDR1 MNHEY and CDR2 SVGAGI. The CDR3 region has the DNA TGTGCCAGCAGTTACTCGAGGGCAGGGAACACTGAAGCTTTCTTT. Residues: CASSYSRAGNTEAFF.

The CDR3 sequence is CASIPMGETNEKLFF. CDR3 nucleotide sequence: TGTGCCAGCATCCCTATGGGCGAAACTAATGAAAAACTGTTTTTT. The V and J genes are TRBV5-8 and TRBJ1-4, with unresolved D. The germline V gene encodes CDR1 SGHTS and CDR2 YDEGEE. The V gene lost 6 bases and the J gene lost 1 base, with 13 bases spanning the gap. The CDR3 has 15 amino acids.

V is TRBV9 and J is TRBJ1-4; 9 nucleotides align to TRBD1. CDR3 length: 17 residues. Germline CDR1 SGDLS, CDR2 YYNGEE. The junction had 12 bases not matched to a gene; V was cut back by 1 base and J by 8 bases. CDR3 sequence reads: CASSVNSGTGRGEKLFF. In DNA, the CDR3 is TGTGCCAGCAGCGTAAACTCCGGGACAGGGAGGGGAGAAAAACTGTTTTTT.

The chain links TRBV19 to TRBJ2-7; D is perhaps TRBD2 (6 bases). Looked up from germline, CDR1 is LNHDA and CDR2 is SQIVND (reference sequence). V was trimmed by 4 bases and J by 4 bases, leaving 14 bases between them. The CDR3 is 14 residues long. The CDR3 DNA is TGTGCCAGTAGTAGGCCGGGAGAGTTGTACGAGCAGTACTTC. Protein product: CASSRPGELYEQYF.

J is TRBJ2-7 and V is TRBV27; 7 bases align to TRBD2. The CDR3 covers 19 residues. Trimming took 0 bases from V and 1 from J; bases not matched to a gene: 15. Germline loops: CDR1 MNHEY, CDR2 SMNVEV (reference sequence). The CDR3 nucleotides are TGTGCCAGCAGTTTATCGAAAAGGGCTAGCGGAGGCCCTTCCTACGAGCAGTACTTC. It is translated as CASSLSKRASGGPSYEQYF.

This chain links TRBV6-5 with TRBJ2-1, with D possibly being TRBD2 (6 bases). CDR1 and CDR2 (germline): MNHEY, SVGAGI. Trimming removed 1 base from V and 9 bases from J, with 10 bases in between. The CDR3 has 13 residues. The CDR3 coding sequence is TGTGCCAGCAGTTACTACCCTAGCGCTGAGCAGTTCTTC. Translation: CASSYYPSAEQFF.

The J gene is TRBJ2-1, the V gene TRBV29-1, with D possibly being TRBD2 (6 bases). The V end lost 3 bases, the J end lost 15 bases, and 12 bases lay between the germline ends. Germline CDR1 and CDR2: SQVTM and ANQGSEA. The CDR3 extends over 10 amino acids. This chain's CDR3 is CSVDLAGLFF. The CDR3, as DNA: TGCAGCGTTGATCTTGCGGGACTGTTCTTC.

V gene TRBV15 combines with J gene TRBJ1-1; no clear D gene. The CDR3 extends over 17 amino acids. Trimming removed 0 bases at V and 2 bases at J, with 16 bases between. Germline CDR1 is LNHNV and CDR2 is YYDKDF (reference sequence). The CDR3 reads CATSRDSWAPDNTEAFF. The CDR3 DNA follows: TGTGCCACCAGCAGAGATTCGTGGGCCCCGGATAACACTGAAGCTTTCTTT.

This clone came up a few times. The chain recombines TRBV4-1 with TRBJ1-5, with unresolved D. CDR1 MGHRA and CDR2 YSYEKL come from the germline V gene. This CDR3 has 16 residues. V was pared by 1 base and J by 0 bases, with 10 bases between. The CDR3 DNA reads TGCGCCAGCAGCCAAGGGAGACCGGCTAGCAATCAGCCCCAGCATTTT. Amino acids: CASSQGRPASNQPQHF.

This chain joins TRBV27 and TRBJ1-1; D not resolved. From germline, CDR1 is MNHEY and CDR2 SMNVEV (reference sequence). The CDR3 consists of 13 residues. V lost 3 bases, J lost 1 base, and 6 bases lay in between. In nucleotides, the CDR3 is TGTGCCAGCAGTTTCTCCCCGAACACTGAAGCTTTCTTT. It is translated as CASSFSPNTEAFF.

The chain carries TRBV11-3 and TRBJ2-1; TRBD2 matches at 12 bases. From germline, CDR1 is SGHNT and CDR2 YENEEA. This CDR3 comprises 18 residues. V lost 5 bases and J lost 8; bases outside the gene matches: 16. In nucleotides, the CDR3 is TGTGCCAGCAGCCCAAGAAGTCGACTAGCGGGAGAGTTGCATGAGCAGTTCTTC. Its protein is CASSPRSRLAGELHEQFF.

The chain recombines TRBV15 with TRBJ2-1; 8 nucleotides agree with TRBD1. CDR1 and CDR2 (germline): LNHNV, YYDKDF (reference sequence). The ends lost 1 base at V and 5 bases at J; junction bases unmatched: 4. The CDR3 is made up of 15 amino acids. The CDR3 is CATSRGTGSHNEQFF. For the CDR3, the DNA is TGTGCCACCAGCAGAGGGACAGGGAGTCACAATGAGCAGTTCTTC. Supplemented by reference TRBV15 and TRBJ2-1, the full variable domain reads DAMVIQNPRYQVTQFGKPVTLSCSQTLNHNVMYWYQQKSSQAPKLLFHYYDKDFNNEADTPDNFQSRRPNTSFCFLDIRSPGLGDTAMYLCATSRGTGSHNEQFFGPGTRLTVL.

The chain has TRBV10-3 and TRBJ1-5, with 8 bases that match TRBD1. The germline gives CDR1 ENHRY, CDR2 SYGVKD. The J segment lost 7 bases and the V segment lost 0 bases, leaving 8 bases of the junction unmatched. The CDR3 totals 16 residues. In nucleotides, the CDR3 is TGTGCCATCAGTGAGTCGATGACAGGGGCATGGCAGCCCCAGCATTTT. Encoded protein: CAISESMTGAWQPQHF.

The gene calls are TRBV19 and TRBJ1-4; TRBD1 might be the D (6 bases). CDR3 length: 19 amino acids. Germline V gives CDR1 LNHDA, CDR2 SQIVND (reference sequence). Trimming shortened V by 3 bases and J by 3 bases, and 23 bases separated the two germline ends. As DNA, the CDR3 is TGTGCCAGTAGTATTGGACAGCTACCTAATCGGTGGTCTAATGAAAAACTGTTTTTT. It codes for CASSIGQLPNRWSNEKLFF. Filled out from reference TRBV19 and TRBJ1-4, the complete variable domain reads DGGITQSPKYLFRKEGQNVTLSCEQNLNHDAMYWYRQDPGQGLRLIYYSQIVNDFQKGDIAEGYSVSREKKESFPLTVTSAQKNPTAFYLCASSIGQLPNRWSNEKLFFGSGTQLSVL.

The chain is built from TRBV5-6 and TRBJ1-1; the D gene is possibly TRBD1 (6 bases). The V gene lost 3 bases and the J gene lost 2 bases, with 11 bases spanning the gap. This CDR3 contains 14 residues. Germline V gene sequence: CDR1 SGHDT, CDR2 YYEEEE. The CDR3: CASSYGTQNTEAFF. Written as DNA, the CDR3 is TGTGCCAGCAGCTACGGGACACAAAACACTGAAGCTTTCTTT.

The V call is TRBV6-5, the J call TRBJ2-3; 8 nucleotides match TRBD1. Trimming removed 8 bases from V and 6 bases from J; junction bases left unmatched: 7. CDR1 and CDR2 (germline): MNHEY, SVGAGI. CDR3 length: 13 residues. The CDR3 nucleotides are TGTGCCAGCTCCTACAGGGGGTGGGATACGCAGTATTTT. This encodes CASSYRGWDTQYF.

The chain recombines TRBV19 with TRBJ2-1; possible D gene TRBD2, 5 bases. Trimming removed 8 bases at V and 3 bases at J, with 8 bases between. Germline V gene sequence: CDR1 LNHDA, CDR2 SQIVND (reference sequence). The CDR3 spans 12 residues. CDR3 in amino acids: CASAGDYNEQFF. The CDR3, as DNA: TGTGCCAGTGCCGGGGACTACAATGAGCAGTTCTTC.

The chain joins TRBV7-2 to TRBJ1-5; maybe TRBD1 (6 bases). This CDR3 comprises 18 residues. The V gene's germline CDR1 is SGHTA and CDR2 FQGNSA. Trimming took off 2 bases at V and 1 base at J, with 18 bases between the two ends. This chain's CDR3 is CASSLFPGHKGSNQPQHF. The CDR3 nucleotides read TGTGCCAGCAGCTTATTTCCGGGACACAAGGGCAGCAATCAGCCCCAGCATTTT.

V and J are TRBV18 and TRBJ2-7; D gene uncertain. The germline gives CDR1 KGHSH, CDR2 LQKENI. CDR3 size: 12 residues. V lost 3 bases, J lost 2 bases, and 5 bases lay in between. The CDR3 reads CASSPQAYEQYF. The CDR3 nucleotides are TGTGCCAGCTCACCGCAGGCCTACGAGCAGTACTTC.

This clone was recorded once. The chain carries TRBV19 and TRBJ1-4; 7 nucleotides match TRBD1. The V and J ends lost 1 base and 7 bases, in that order; junction bases with no gene match: 3. This CDR3 is 14 amino acids long. Per the germline V gene, CDR1 is LNHDA and CDR2 is SQIVND (reference sequence). CDR3 residues: CASSIGTGGEKLFF. The CDR3 DNA is TGTGCCAGTAGTATAGGGACAGGTGGTGAAAAACTGTTTTTT. The full variable domain, rest sourced from reference TRBV19 and TRBJ1-4, is DGGITQSPKYLFRKEGQNVTLSCEQNLNHDAMYWYRQDPGQGLRLIYYSQIVNDFQKGDIAEGYSVSREKKESFPLTVTSAQKNPTAFYLCASSIGTGGEKLFFGSGTQLSVL.

J is TRBJ1-4 and V is TRBV5-1; D gene unclear. This CDR3 comprises 17 residues. Trimming shortened V by 4 bases and J by 6 bases, and 22 bases separated the two germline ends. Germline CDR1 reads SGHRS; CDR2 reads YFSETQ. CDR3 bases: TGCGCCAGCAGCCTTCCCCAAATGGCAGGTTCGGATGAAAAACTGTTTTTT. Translating it yields CASSLPQMAGSDEKLFF. Full variable domain (rest looked up from reference TRBV5-1 and TRBJ1-4): KAGVTQTPRYLIKTRGQQVTLSCSPISGHRSVSWYQQTPGQGLQFLFEYFSETQRNKGNFPGRFSGRQFSNSRSEMNVSTLELGDSALYLCASSLPQMAGSDEKLFFGSGTQLSVL.

J is TRBJ2-1 and V is TRBV2, with D hard to call. This CDR3 has 14 residues. Germline lookup yields CDR1 SNHLY and CDR2 FYNNEI. V lost 6 bases, J lost 0 bases, and 9 bases lay in between. CDR3: CASRVLSSYNEQFF. CDR3 sequence (DNA): TGTGCCAGCAGGGTTCTCAGCTCCTACAATGAGCAGTTCTTC.